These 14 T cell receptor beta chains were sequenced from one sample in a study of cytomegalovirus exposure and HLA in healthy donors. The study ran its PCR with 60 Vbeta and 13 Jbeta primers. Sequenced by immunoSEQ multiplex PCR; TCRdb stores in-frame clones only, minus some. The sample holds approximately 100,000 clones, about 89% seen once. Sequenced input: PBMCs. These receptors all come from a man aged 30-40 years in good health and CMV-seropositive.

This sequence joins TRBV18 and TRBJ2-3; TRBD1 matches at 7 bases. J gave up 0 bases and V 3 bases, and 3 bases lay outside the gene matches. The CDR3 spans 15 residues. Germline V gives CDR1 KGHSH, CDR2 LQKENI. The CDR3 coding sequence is TGTGCCAGCTCACCCCGACAGGGCAGCACAGATACGCAGTATTTT. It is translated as CASSPRQGSTDTQYF.

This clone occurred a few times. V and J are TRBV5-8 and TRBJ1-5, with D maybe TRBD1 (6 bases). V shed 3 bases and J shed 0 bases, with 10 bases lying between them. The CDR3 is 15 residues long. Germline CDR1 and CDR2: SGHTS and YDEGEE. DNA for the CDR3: TGTGCCAGCAGCTGGACAGTTGATAGCAATCAGCCCCAGCATTTT. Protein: CASSWTVDSNQPQHF.

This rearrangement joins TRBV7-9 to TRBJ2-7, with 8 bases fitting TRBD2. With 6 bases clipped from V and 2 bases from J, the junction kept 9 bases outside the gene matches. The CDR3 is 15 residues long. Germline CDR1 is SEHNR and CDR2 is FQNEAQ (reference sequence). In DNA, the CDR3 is TGTGCCAGCAGTCAAATAGCGGGACCGACCTACGAGCAGTACTTC. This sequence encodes CASSQIAGPTYEQYF.

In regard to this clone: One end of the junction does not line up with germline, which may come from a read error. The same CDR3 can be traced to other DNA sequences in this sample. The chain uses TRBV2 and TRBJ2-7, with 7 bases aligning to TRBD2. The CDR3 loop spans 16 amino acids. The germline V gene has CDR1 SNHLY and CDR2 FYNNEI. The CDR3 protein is CASRRSDGRSSYEQYF. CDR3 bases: TGTGCCAGCAGACGCTCGGACGGGAGGAGCTCCTACGAGCAATACTTC.

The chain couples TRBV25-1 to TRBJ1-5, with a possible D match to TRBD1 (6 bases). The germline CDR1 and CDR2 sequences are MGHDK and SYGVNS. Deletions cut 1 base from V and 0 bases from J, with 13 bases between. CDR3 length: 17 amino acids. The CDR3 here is CASSESGQSYSNQPQHF. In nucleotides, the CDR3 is TGTGCCAGCAGTGAATCCGGACAGAGCTATAGCAATCAGCCCCAGCATTTT.

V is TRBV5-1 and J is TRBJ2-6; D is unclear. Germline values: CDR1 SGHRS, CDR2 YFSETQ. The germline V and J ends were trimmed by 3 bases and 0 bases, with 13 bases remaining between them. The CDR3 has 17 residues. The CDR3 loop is CASSSRVTTSGANVLTF. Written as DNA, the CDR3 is TGCGCCAGCAGCTCCCGGGTTACGACCTCTGGGGCCAACGTCCTGACTTTC.

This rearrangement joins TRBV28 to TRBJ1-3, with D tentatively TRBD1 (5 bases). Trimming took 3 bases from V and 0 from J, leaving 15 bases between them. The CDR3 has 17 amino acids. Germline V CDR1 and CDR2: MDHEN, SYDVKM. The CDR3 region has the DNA TGTGCCAGCAGTTTTTGGGGCCCGAAGAGCTCTGGAAACACCATATATTTT. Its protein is CASSFWGPKSSGNTIYF.

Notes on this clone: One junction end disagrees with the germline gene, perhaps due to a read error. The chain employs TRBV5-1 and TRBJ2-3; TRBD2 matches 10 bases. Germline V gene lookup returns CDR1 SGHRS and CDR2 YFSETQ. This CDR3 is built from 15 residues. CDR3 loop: CASSLGGRTSGTSVF. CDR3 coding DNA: TGCGCCAGCAGCTTGGGTGGACGAACTAGCGGGACAAGCGTTTTT. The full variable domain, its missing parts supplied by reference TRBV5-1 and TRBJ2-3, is KAGVTQTPRYLIKTRGQQVTLSCSPISGHRSVSWYQQTPGQGLQFLFEYFSETQRNKGNFPGRFSGRQFSNSRSEMNVSTLELGDSALYLCASSLGGRTSGTSVFGPGTRLTVL.

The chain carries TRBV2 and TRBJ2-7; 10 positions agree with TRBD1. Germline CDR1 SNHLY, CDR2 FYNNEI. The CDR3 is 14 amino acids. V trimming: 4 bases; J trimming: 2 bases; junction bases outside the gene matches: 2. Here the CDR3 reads CASSVDRGAYEQYF. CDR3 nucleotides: TGTGCCAGCAGTGTGGACAGGGGGGCCTACGAGCAGTACTTC.

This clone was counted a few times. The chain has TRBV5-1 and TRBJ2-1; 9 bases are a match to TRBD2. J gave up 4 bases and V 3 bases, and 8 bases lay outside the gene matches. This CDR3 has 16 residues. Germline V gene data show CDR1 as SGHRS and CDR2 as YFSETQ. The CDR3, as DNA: TGCGCCAGCAGCTGGGATAGCGGGAGCGCGTACAATGAGCAGTTCTTC. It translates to CASSWDSGSAYNEQFF.

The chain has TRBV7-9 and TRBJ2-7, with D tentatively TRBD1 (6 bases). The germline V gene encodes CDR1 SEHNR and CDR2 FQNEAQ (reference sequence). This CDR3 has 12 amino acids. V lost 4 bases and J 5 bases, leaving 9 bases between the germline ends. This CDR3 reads CASSSTGHEQYF. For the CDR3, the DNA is TGTGCCAGCAGCTCAACAGGGCACGAGCAGTACTTC. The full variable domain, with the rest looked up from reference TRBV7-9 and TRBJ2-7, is DTGVSQNPRHKITKRGQNVTFRCDPISEHNRLYWYRQTLGQGPEFLTYFQNEAQLEKSRLLSDRFSAERPKGSFSTLEIQRTEQGDSAMYLCASSSTGHEQYFGPGTRLTVT.

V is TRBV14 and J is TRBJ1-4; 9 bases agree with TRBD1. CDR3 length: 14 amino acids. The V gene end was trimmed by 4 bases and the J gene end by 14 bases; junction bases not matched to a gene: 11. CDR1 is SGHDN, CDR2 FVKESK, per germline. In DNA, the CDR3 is TGTGCCAGCAGCCGGGACAGGGCCCTCCAGGGGCTGTTTTTT. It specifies CASSRDRALQGLFF.

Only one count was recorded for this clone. CDR3: CASSYYPGGSYEQYF. CDR3 sequence (DNA): TGTGCCAGCAGTTATTATCCCGGCGGCTCCTACGAGCAGTACTTC. The genes are TRBV6-5 and TRBJ2-7; no reliable D call. Deletions cut 3 bases from V and 0 bases from J, with 12 bases between. The CDR3 has 15 residues. Germline V gives CDR1 MNHEY, CDR2 SVGAGI.

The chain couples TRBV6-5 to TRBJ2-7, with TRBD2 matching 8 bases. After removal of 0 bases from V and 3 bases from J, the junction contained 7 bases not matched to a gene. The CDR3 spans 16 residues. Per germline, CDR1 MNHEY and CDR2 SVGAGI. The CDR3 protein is CASSYSMAAGGYEQYF. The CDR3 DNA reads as TGTGCCAGCAGTTACTCGATGGCGGCGGGAGGCTACGAGCAGTACTTC.